The 32 T cell receptor beta chains given below trace back to one sample, sequenced in a study of graft-versus-host responses after intestinal transplantation (dated by TCRdb to the early 2020s). The method behind the library was the immunoSEQ multiplex PCR assay. As stored in TCRdb, this immuneACCESS dataset retains in-frame rearrangements with V and J assigned. A fraction of the clones does not appear; measured against another copy, unresolved V genes explain less than half of the discrepancy, and the remainder lacks a known reason. Counted in this sample were tens of thousands of clones; 91% of them appeared once. Clones ranked in the top ten supply 0.5% of the sample. Antigens for these TCRs are unknown. According to the study, the label for this sample's time point signals: cells obtained before transplantation from donor or recipient. The specimen was unstimulated CD8+ T cells sorted from spleen or lymph node cells, collected before intestinal transplant. The origin of the receptors is a human donor who received an intestinal transplant.

Notes on this clone: Other DNA sequences within the sample encode an identical CDR3. V usage is TRBV19 and J usage is TRBJ1-1; 8 nucleotides line up with TRBD1. Germline V gene sequence: CDR1 LNHDA, CDR2 SQIVND (reference sequence). This CDR3 is built from 15 residues. The junction had 3 bases not matched to a gene; V was cut back by 3 bases and J by 0 bases. The CDR3 bases are TGTGCCAGTAGTATTACAGGGGGAATGAACACTGAAGCTTTCTTT. Translation gives CASSITGGMNTEAFF.

The V gene is TRBV21-1, the J gene TRBJ1-5; the DNA was not used to check the table's D call, TRBD1. TRBV21-1 is annotated as a pseudogene. This CDR3 has 18 residues. The chain's CDR3 is CASSKVPSWQGGNQPQHF. For the CDR3, the DNA is TGTGCCAGCAGCAAAGTTCCCTCCTGGCAGGGCGGCAATCAGCCCCAGCATTTT.

The V and J genes are TRBV5-6 and TRBJ2-1; the match to TRBD1 covers 9 bases. The CDR3 sequence is 14 residues long. V dropped 2 bases and J dropped 9; count of bases not matched to a gene: 6. Germline CDR1 SGHDT, CDR2 YYEEEE. In DNA, the CDR3 is TGTGCCAGCAGCTTCGTACAGGGGGCAGCTGAGCAGTTCTTC. It is translated as CASSFVQGAAEQFF.

The rearrangement links TRBV4-1 to TRBJ1-2; D remains ambiguous. V dropped 3 bases and J dropped 3 bases, with 11 bases sitting between them. From germline, CDR1 is MGHRA and CDR2 YSYEKL. The CDR3 extends over 14 amino acids. The CDR3 nucleotides are TGCGCCAGCAGCCACGTCTCTTCGGACTATGGCTACACCTTC. This encodes CASSHVSSDYGYTF.

The genes are TRBV28 and TRBJ1-1, with 9 bases aligning to TRBD1. CDR3 length equals 13 residues. Germline V gene sequence: CDR1 MDHEN, CDR2 SYDVKM. After removal of 6 bases from V and 3 bases from J, the junction contained 2 bases not matched to a gene. The DNA for the CDR3 is TGTGCCAGCAGGCACAGGGGGCACACTGAAGCTTTCTTT. Translation gives CASRHRGHTEAFF.

The V gene is TRBV7-8, the J gene TRBJ2-7; tentative D call: TRBD2 (5 bases). This CDR3 spans 11 amino acids. Germline loops: CDR1 SGHVS, CDR2 FQNEAQ. Between the trimmed V and J ends, which lost 1 base and 7 bases, there was a span of 5 bases. CDR3 loop: CASSLGREQYF. The DNA for the CDR3 is TGTGCCAGCAGCTTAGGGAGGGAGCAGTACTTC.

The chain couples TRBV4-1 to TRBJ1-2; weak D call: TRBD1 (5 bases). V shed 0 bases and J shed 5 bases, with 13 bases lying between them. CDR3 size: 15 residues. Germline V gene sequence: CDR1 MGHRA, CDR2 YSYEKL. The CDR3 coding sequence is TGCGCCAGCAGCCAAGATCGGGGGGGAGGGTATGGCTACACCTTC. Amino acids: CASSQDRGGGYGYTF.

The chain links TRBV5-1 to TRBJ2-5; D remains unclear. Judging by the DNA end, TRBJ2-7 fits better; the J call may be wrong. Germline V CDR1 and CDR2: SGHRS, YFSETQ. CDR3 length: 11 residues. The CDR3 nucleotides read TGCGCCAGCAGCTCCTCCTACGAGCAGTACTTC. It translates to CASSSSYEQYF.

J is TRBJ2-1 and V is TRBV21-1; the table names TRBD2, a call not compared with the DNA. TRBV21-1 is reported as a pseudogene. This CDR3 has 17 amino acids. DNA for the CDR3: TGTGCCAGCAGCAATCCCGGGGGAGGCCGGTCCTACAATGAGCAGTTCTTC. Translated: CASSNPGGGRSYNEQFF.

The chain recombines TRBV7-9 with TRBJ2-5; 10 bases fit TRBD2. The V segment lost 2 bases and the J segment 4 bases; nucleotides outside the gene matches: 4. CDR1 and CDR2 from the germline V gene are SEHNR and FQNEAQ (reference sequence). The CDR3 covers 15 residues. CDR3 protein: CASSLLAGESETQYF. The CDR3 DNA reads as TGTGCCAGCAGCTTACTAGCGGGAGAATCAGAGACCCAGTACTTC.

V gene TRBV4-2 combines with J gene TRBJ2-7; tentative D call: TRBD2 (6 bases). Trimming shortened V by 1 base and J by 4 bases, and 14 bases separated the two germline ends. The V gene's germline CDR1 is LGHNA and CDR2 YNFKEQ. The CDR3 runs 15 residues. CDR3: CASSQADYLTYEQYF. The CDR3 DNA follows: TGTGCCAGCAGCCAAGCGGACTACCTGACTTACGAGCAGTACTTC.

This rearrangement joins TRBV4-1 to TRBJ1-1, with 7 bases that match TRBD1. With V trimmed by 4 bases and J by 2 bases, 10 bases remained unmatched. The germline CDR1 and CDR2 sequences are MGHRA and YSYEKL. The CDR3 runs 16 residues. CDR3 loop: CASSPTPGQRNTEAFF. CDR3 nucleotides: TGCGCCAGCAGCCCCACCCCGGGACAGAGAAACACTGAAGCTTTCTTT.

In this sample, this clone turned up a few times. Different DNA sequences within this sample yield the same CDR3. This chain uses TRBV27 with TRBJ1-2; D unresolved. The CDR3 is 13 amino acids. Germline loops: CDR1 MNHEY, CDR2 SMNVEV (reference sequence). Trimming shortened V by 0 bases and J by 4 bases, and 6 bases separated the two germline ends. This CDR3 is CASSLSSSYGYTF. In DNA form, the CDR3 reads TGTGCCAGCAGTTTATCCTCCAGCTATGGCTACACCTTC.

The chain recombines TRBV5-8 with TRBJ1-4, with TRBD1 matching 8 bases. Looked up from germline, CDR1 is SGHTS and CDR2 is YDEGEE. The CDR3 sequence is 17 residues long. V shed 4 bases and J 6 bases; nucleotides not matched to a gene: 14. The CDR3 DNA sequence: TGTGCCAGCAGCCCTGACAGGGGATCAGGGTGGGATGAAAAACTGTTTTTT. Amino acid sequence: CASSPDRGSGWDEKLFF.

V gene TRBV19 combines with J gene TRBJ1-2; D is undetermined. CDR3 size: 15 residues. V lost 5 bases and J 5 bases, leaving 18 bases between the germline ends. CDR1 and CDR2 from the germline V gene are LNHDA and SQIVND (reference sequence). The CDR3 DNA follows: TGTGCCAGTAGTCCCGGGGTCGCCAGTGTATATGGCTACACCTTC. Translated, it gives CASSPGVASVYGYTF.

The chain carries TRBV7-2 and TRBJ1-1; TRBD1 aligns across 12 bases. V shed 0 bases, J shed 5 bases, and the junction held 10 bases outside the gene matches. CDR3 size: 18 residues. Germline V CDR1 and CDR2: SGHTA, FQGNSA. The chain's CDR3 is CASSLAIRDRGLWTEAFF. CDR3 sequence (DNA): TGTGCCAGCAGCTTAGCTATCCGGGACAGGGGGCTTTGGACTGAAGCTTTCTTT. The full variable domain, rest sourced from reference TRBV7-2 and TRBJ1-1, is GAGVSQSPSNKVTEKGKDVELRCDPISGHTALYWYRQSLGQGLEFLIYFQGNSAPDKSGLPSDRFSAERTGGSVSTLTIQRTQQEDSAVYLCASSLAIRDRGLWTEAFFGQGTRLTVV.

This chain links TRBV4-2 with TRBJ2-7; D possibly corresponds to TRBD2 (6 bases). Trimming removed 1 base at V and 1 base at J, with 11 bases between. CDR1 is LGHNA and CDR2 is YNFKEQ in the germline V gene. The CDR3 totals 15 residues. CDR3 amino acids: CASSQVRGASYEQYF. The CDR3 DNA is TGTGCCAGCAGCCAAGTGCGCGGGGCTTCCTACGAGCAGTACTTC.

The chain combines TRBV29-1 with TRBJ1-2; 8 nucleotides line up with TRBD1. V gave up 3 bases and J gave up 5 bases; unmatched junction bases: 5. Germline V gene data show CDR1 as SQVTM and CDR2 as ANQGSEA. The CDR3 has 13 amino acids. CDR3 sequence reads: CSVDPGQGYGYTF. The CDR3 region has the DNA TGCAGCGTTGACCCCGGACAGGGATATGGCTACACCTTC.

The chain carries TRBV5-4 and TRBJ1-2; 7 bases map to TRBD1. The length of the CDR3 is 16 residues. V lost 4 bases, J lost 0 bases, and 9 bases stayed unmatched. Looked up from germline, CDR1 is SGHNT and CDR2 is YYREEE (reference sequence). The CDR3 region is CASSPDRALSNYGYTF. CDR3 in DNA: TGTGCCAGCAGCCCTGACAGGGCCCTTTCTAACTATGGCTACACCTTC.

The chain links TRBV4-3 to TRBJ1-1; D may be TRBD1 (6 bases). V gave up 6 bases and J gave up 4 bases, with 18 bases separating them. CDR3 size: 15 residues. The germline V gene encodes CDR1 LGHNA and CDR2 YSLEER. CDR3 protein: CASRMGYRDSTEAFF. In DNA, the CDR3 is TGCGCCAGCAGGATGGGGTACAGGGATAGCACTGAAGCTTTCTTT.

This clone was counted a single time. The J gene is TRBJ2-7, the V gene TRBV29-1; 8 positions match TRBD2. V was pared by 3 bases and J by 7 bases, with 2 bases of the junction left unmatched. The CDR3 runs 11 residues. Per the germline V gene, CDR1 is SQVTM and CDR2 is ANQGSEA. The CDR3 loop is CSVDGGGEQYF. CDR3 bases: TGCAGCGTTGACGGCGGGGGGGAGCAGTACTTC.

In DNA, the CDR3 is TGTGCCAGCAGGACGACAGGGGGCGAGGCTAATGAAAAACTGTTTTTT. This codes for CASRTTGGEANEKLFF. The V and J genes are TRBV2 and TRBJ1-4; 10 bases agree with TRBD1. Trimming took 6 bases from V and 3 from J; bases not matched to a gene: 7. The V gene's germline CDR1 is SNHLY and CDR2 FYNNEI. CDR3 length equals 16 residues.

This chain joins TRBV2 and TRBJ1-1, with D maybe TRBD1 (5 bases). V lost 9 bases, J lost 6 bases, and 8 bases lay in between. Germline V gene data show CDR1 as SNHLY and CDR2 as FYNNEI. The CDR3 loop spans 10 amino acids. CDR3 in amino acids: CARGGSEAFF. CDR3 DNA: TGTGCCAGGGGGGGTTCTGAAGCTTTCTTT.

The chain employs TRBV13 and TRBJ1-1, with TRBD1 matching 8 bases. The CDR3 contains 14 residues. Per germline, CDR1 PRHDT and CDR2 FYEKMQ (reference sequence). After removal of 5 bases from V and 9 bases from J, the junction contained 11 bases not matched to a gene. The CDR3 DNA is TGTGCCAGCAGCCCACGGACAGGGCAGGGTAAAGCTTTCTTT. Its protein product is CASSPRTGQGKAFF.

The gene calls are TRBV10-2 and TRBJ2-6, with D maybe TRBD1 (8 bases). CDR1 is WSHSY, CDR2 SAAADI, per germline. This CDR3 is built from 17 residues. V shed 7 bases and J shed 1 base, with 17 bases lying between them. Here the CDR3 DNA reads TGCGCCAGCAAGACGACAGGGGAGGGGTCTGGGGCCAACGTCCTGACTTTC. It is translated as CASKTTGEGSGANVLTF.

The chain is built from TRBV4-1 and TRBJ2-5; maybe TRBD1 (5 bases). Between the trimmed V and J ends, which lost 0 bases and 1 base, there was a span of 12 bases. CDR3 length: 16 amino acids. Per the germline V gene, CDR1 is MGHRA and CDR2 is YSYEKL. CDR3: CASSQDSPGSQETQYF. CDR3 in DNA: TGCGCCAGCAGCCAAGATTCCCCAGGGTCCCAAGAGACCCAGTACTTC.

This clone came up once. This chain connects TRBV9 to TRBJ1-1; the match to TRBD1 covers 10 bases. V lost 3 bases to trimming and J lost 12 bases; unmatched junction nucleotides: 5. This CDR3 comprises 12 residues. Germline CDR1 and CDR2: SGDLS and YYNGEE. The CDR3 nucleotides read TGTGCCAGCAGCGCCGGGACAGGGGTGTCTTTCTTT. Translating gives CASSAGTGVSFF. The full variable domain, completed using reference TRBV9 and TRBJ1-1, is DSGVTQTPKHLITATGQRVTLRCSPRSGDLSVYWYQQSLDQGLQFLIQYYNGEERAKGNILERFSAQQFPDLHSELNLSSLELGDSALYFCASSAGTGVSFFGQGTRLTVV.

The table lists this clone with a count of one. The V call is TRBV7-2, the J call TRBJ1-5; D remains unclear. V lost 2 bases to trimming and J lost 2 bases, with 13 bases between them. This CDR3 has 16 amino acids. Per the germline V gene, CDR1 is SGHTA and CDR2 is FQGNSA. The DNA for the CDR3 is TGTGCCAGCAGCTTAAATGCGGCTGGTGGCAATCAGCCCCAGCATTTT. Amino acids: CASSLNAAGGNQPQHF.

The gene calls are TRBV4-3 and TRBJ2-2; 9 nucleotides align to TRBD1. Germline CDR1 and CDR2: LGHNA and YSLEER. With V trimmed by 3 bases and J by 6 bases, 2 bases remained unmatched. The CDR3 contains 14 residues. CDR3 in amino acids: CASSHRTGAGELFF. DNA of the CDR3: TGCGCCAGCAGCCACAGGACAGGGGCCGGGGAGCTGTTTTTT.

The chain has TRBV30 and TRBJ2-3, with TRBD2 identical over 8 bases. This CDR3 region has 18 residues. Germline lookup yields CDR1 GTSNPN and CDR2 SVGIG (reference sequence). V dropped 0 bases and J dropped 2; count of bases not matched to a gene: 13. Written as DNA, the CDR3 is TGTGCCTGGAGTGTAAATGACGGATCGACTAGCGACACAGATACGCAGTATTTT. Protein: CAWSVNDGSTSDTDTQYF.

The chain employs TRBV29-1 and TRBJ2-7; D is perhaps TRBD2 (6 bases). CDR1 SQVTM and CDR2 ANQGSEA come from the germline V gene. Trimming removed 7 bases from V and 3 bases from J, with 19 bases in between. This CDR3 comprises 14 residues. This chain's CDR3 is CSAGPGLELYEQYF. The CDR3 bases are TGCAGCGCCGGACCGGGACTTGAACTCTACGAGCAGTACTTC.

The V and J genes are TRBV7-9 and TRBJ2-3; the match to TRBD2 covers 9 bases. J was trimmed by 2 bases and V by 5 bases; bases with no gene match: 8. CDR1 and CDR2 (germline): SEHNR, FQNEAQ (reference sequence). CDR3 size: 16 residues. The CDR3 DNA reads as TGTGCCAGCAGCCTACCTAGCGGGGAGGACACAGATACGCAGTATTTT. It codes for CASSLPSGEDTDTQYF. Variable domain in full (rest from reference TRBV7-9 and TRBJ2-3): DTGVSQNPRHKITKRGQNVTFRCDPISEHNRLYWYRQTLGQGPEFLTYFQNEAQLEKSRLLSDRFSAERPKGSFSTLEIQRTEQGDSAMYLCASSLPSGEDTDTQYFGPGTRLTVL.